Reported below is one TCR beta chain. This sample stems from a study of cytomegalovirus exposure and HLA in healthy donors. 13 Jbeta primers and 60 Vbeta primers were used for the PCR. The protocol was immunoSEQ multiplex PCR, while the TCRdb copy is restricted to in-frame clones and leaves out a portion. The sample has roughly 120,000 clones. Between the trimmed V and J ends, which lost 3 bases and 2 bases, there was a span of 8 bases. This CDR3 contains 13 residues. The germline V gene encodes CDR1 MDHEN and CDR2 SYDVKM. The sequencing input was PBMCs. V gene TRBV28 combines with J gene TRBJ2-7, with no clear D. The receptor's source is a man aged 18 to 30 in good health and CMV-seronegative. The CDR3 here is CASSLPDTYEQYF. CDR3 sequence (DNA): TGTGCCAGCAGTTTGCCAGACACCTACGAGCAGTACTTC.